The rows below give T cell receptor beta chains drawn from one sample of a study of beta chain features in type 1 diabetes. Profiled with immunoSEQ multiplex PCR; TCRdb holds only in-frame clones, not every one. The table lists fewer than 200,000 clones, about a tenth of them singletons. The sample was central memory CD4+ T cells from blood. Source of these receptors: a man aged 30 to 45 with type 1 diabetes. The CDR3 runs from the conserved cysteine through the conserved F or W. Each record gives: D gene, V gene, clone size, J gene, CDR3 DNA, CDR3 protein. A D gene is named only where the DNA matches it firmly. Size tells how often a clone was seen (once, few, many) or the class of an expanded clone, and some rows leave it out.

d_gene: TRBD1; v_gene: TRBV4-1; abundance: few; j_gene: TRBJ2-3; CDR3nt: TGCGCCAGCAGCCGGGGACAGGGGAGGACAGATACGCAGTATTTT; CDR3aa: CASSRGQGRTDTQYF
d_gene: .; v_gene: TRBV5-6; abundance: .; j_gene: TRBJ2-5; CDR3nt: TGTGCCAGCAGATGGCGGGACGGACAAGAGACCCAGTACTTC; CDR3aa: CASRWRDGQETQYF
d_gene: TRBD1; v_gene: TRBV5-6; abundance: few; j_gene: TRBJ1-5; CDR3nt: TGTGCCAGCAGCTTGGTGGGCAGGGGGATCGATGAGCCCCAGCATTTT; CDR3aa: CASSLVGRGIDEPQHF
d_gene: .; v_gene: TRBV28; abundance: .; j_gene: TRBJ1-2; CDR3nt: TGTGCCAGCAGTTCTCGGGACACCGACAACTATGGCTACACCTTC; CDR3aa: CASSSRDTDNYGYTF
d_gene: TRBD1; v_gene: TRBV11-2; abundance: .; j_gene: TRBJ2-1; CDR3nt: TGTGCCAGCAGCCCCGGGACAGGGCACAATGAGCAGTTCTTC; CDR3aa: CASSPGTGHNEQFF
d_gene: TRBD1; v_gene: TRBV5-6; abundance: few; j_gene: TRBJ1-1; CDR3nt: TGTGCCAGCAGCTTAAAACAGGGGCTCGAAGCTTTCTTT; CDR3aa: CASSLKQGLEAFF
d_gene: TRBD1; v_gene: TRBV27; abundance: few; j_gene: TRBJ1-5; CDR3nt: TGTGCCAGCAGCCCACAGGGGGATCAGCCCCAGCATTTT; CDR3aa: CASSPQGDQPQHF
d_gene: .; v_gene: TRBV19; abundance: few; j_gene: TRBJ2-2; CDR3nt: TGTGCCAGTAGCCTGGACATACAGAACACCGGGGAGCTGTTTTTT; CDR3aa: CASSLDIQNTGELFF
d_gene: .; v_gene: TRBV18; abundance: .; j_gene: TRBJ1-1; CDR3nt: TGTGCCAGCTCACCACAGGGCCCTAACGGGGACACTGAAGCTTTCTTT; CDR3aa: CASSPQGPNGDTEAFF
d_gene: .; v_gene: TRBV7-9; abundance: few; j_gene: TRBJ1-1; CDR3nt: TGTGCCAGCAGCTTACAGGAGAACACTGAAGCTTTCTTT; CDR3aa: CASSLQENTEAFF
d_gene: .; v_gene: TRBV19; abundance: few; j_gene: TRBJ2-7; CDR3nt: TGTGCCAGTACCTACGGACACGGCACCTACGAGCAGTACTTC; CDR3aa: CASTYGHGTYEQYF
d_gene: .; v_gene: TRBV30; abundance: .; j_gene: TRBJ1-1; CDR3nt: TGTGCCTGGGGGTCGGGGGATCGCCGGTCTGAAGCTTTCTTT; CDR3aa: CAWGSGDRRSEAFF
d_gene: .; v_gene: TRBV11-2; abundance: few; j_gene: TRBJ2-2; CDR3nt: TGTGCCAGCAGCGTTCAGGGAAGGCGGACCGGGGAGCTGTTTTTT; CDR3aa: CASSVQGRRTGELFF
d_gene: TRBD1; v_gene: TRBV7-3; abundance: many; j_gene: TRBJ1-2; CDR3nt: TGTGCCAGCAGCTTCCAAGGGACAGGGATAGATGGCTACACCTTC; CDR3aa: CASSFQGTGIDGYTF
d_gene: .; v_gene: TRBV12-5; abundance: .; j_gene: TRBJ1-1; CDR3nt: TGTGCTAGTGGTCCACAAGGGAGCCCTGAAGCTTTCTTT; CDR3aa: CASGPQGSPEAFF
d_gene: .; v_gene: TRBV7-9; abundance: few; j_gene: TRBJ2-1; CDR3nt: TGTGCCAGCAGCCGGGGAGATAGCTGGGCTACCTACAATGAGCAGTTCTTC; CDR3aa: CASSRGDSWATYNEQFF
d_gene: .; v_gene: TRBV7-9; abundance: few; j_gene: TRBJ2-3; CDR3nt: TGTGCCAGCAGCTTATCAGGGCCGTTCGATACGCAGTATTTT; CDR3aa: CASSLSGPFDTQYF
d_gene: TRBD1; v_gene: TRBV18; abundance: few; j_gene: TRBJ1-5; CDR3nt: TGTGCCAGCCGAACAGGGGGCGATCAGCCCCAGCATTTT; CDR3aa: CASRTGGDQPQHF
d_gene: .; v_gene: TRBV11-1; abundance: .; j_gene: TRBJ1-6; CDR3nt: TGTGCCAGCAGCTTGGGAGAAGGGTTCACACCCCTCCACTTT; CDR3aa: CASSLGEGFTPLHF
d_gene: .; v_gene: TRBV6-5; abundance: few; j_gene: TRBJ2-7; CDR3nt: TGTGCCAGCAGTAGAAGCTTCTCCTACGAGCAGTACTTC; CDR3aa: CASSRSFSYEQYF
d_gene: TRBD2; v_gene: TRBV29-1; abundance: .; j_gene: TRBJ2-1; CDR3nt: TGCAGCGCCCGGGACTACACTTACAATGAGCAGTTCTTC; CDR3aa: CSARDYTYNEQFF
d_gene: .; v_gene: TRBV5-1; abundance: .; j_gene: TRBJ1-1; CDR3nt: TGCGCCAGCAGCTTGAGGTCGGGGGTGGGACCGAACACTGAAGCTTTCTTT; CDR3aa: CASSLRSGVGPNTEAFF
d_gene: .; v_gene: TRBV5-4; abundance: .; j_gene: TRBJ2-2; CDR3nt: TGTGCCAGCAGTACCACTCAGGACACCGGGGAGCTGTTTTTT; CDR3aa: CASSTTQDTGELFF
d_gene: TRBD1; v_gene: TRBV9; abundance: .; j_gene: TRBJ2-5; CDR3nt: TGTGCCAGCAGCGCGGACAGGGGGACCCAGTACTTC; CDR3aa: CASSADRGTQYF
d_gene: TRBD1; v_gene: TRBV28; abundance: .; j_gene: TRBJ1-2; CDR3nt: TGTGCCAGCAGTTCGGGACAGGGTTTTGATGGCTACACCTTC; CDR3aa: CASSSGQGFDGYTF
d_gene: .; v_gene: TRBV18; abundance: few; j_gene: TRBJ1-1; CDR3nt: TGTGCCAGCTCACCACGGGCCCTTAAGACTGAAGCTTTCTTT; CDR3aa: CASSPRALKTEAFF
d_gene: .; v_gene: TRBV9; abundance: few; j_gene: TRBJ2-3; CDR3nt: TGTGCCAGCAGCGCCCCGGGACACCTTACCACAGATACGCAGTATTTT; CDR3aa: CASSAPGHLTTDTQYF
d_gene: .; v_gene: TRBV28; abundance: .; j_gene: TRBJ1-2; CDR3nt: TGTGCCAGCAGTTTGACAGAGTATGGCTACACCTTC; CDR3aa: CASSLTEYGYTF
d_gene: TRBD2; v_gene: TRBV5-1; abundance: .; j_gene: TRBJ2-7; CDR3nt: TGCGCCAGCAGCGCGGGAGGGAGCTCCTACGAGCAGTACTTC; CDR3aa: CASSAGGSSYEQYF
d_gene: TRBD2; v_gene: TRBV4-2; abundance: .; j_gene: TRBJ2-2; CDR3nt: TGTGCCAGCAGCTTGCTAGCGGTAAACACCGGGGAGCTGTTTTTT; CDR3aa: CASSLLAVNTGELFF
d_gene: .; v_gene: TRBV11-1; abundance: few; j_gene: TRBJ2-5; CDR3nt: TGTGCCAGCAGCTACGGGACTCTACCTCAAGAGACCCAGTACTTC; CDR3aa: CASSYGTLPQETQYF
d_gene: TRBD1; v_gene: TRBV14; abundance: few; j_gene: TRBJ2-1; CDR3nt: TGTGCCAGCAGCCAAGACTGGACAGGAGCCTACAATGAGCAGTTCTTC; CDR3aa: CASSQDWTGAYNEQFF
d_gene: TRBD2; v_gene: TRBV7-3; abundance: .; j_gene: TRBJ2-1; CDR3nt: TGTGCCAGCAGCTTATTTCCGGGAGGGAATGAGCAGTTCTTC; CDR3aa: CASSLFPGGNEQFF
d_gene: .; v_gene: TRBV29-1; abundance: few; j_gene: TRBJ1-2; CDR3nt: TGCAGCGTTGATTCGGTTGGAGGGGGGGACTATGGCTACACCTTC; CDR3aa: CSVDSVGGGDYGYTF
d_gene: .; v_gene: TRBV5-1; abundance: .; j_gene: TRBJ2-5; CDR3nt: TGCGCCAGCAGCTTCAGGGGAGAGCAGTACTTC; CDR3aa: CASSFRGEQYF
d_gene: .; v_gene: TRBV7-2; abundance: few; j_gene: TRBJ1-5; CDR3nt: TGTGCCAGCAGCTTAGATTCGCAGCCCCAGCATTTT; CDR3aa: CASSLDSQPQHF
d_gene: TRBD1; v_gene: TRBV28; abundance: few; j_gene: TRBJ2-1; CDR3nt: TGTGCCAGCAGTTTAATGGGACGCCAGGGGGATGAGCAGTTCTTC; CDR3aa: CASSLMGRQGDEQFF
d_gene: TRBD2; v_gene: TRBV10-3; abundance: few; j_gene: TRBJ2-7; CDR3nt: TGTGCCATCAGGAATCCGGAGAGCGGGAGCACCCGCGAGCAGTACTTC; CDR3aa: CAIRNPESGSTREQYF
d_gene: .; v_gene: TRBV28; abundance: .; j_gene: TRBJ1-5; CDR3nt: TGTGCCAGCAGTTTAAAGGGTGGCAGGGCTCAGCCCCAGCATTTT; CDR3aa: CASSLKGGRAQPQHF
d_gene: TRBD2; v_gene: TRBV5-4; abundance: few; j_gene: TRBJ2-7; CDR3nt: TGTGCCAGCAGCTTACCGGGACTAGAATCCTACGAGCAGTACTTC; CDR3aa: CASSLPGLESYEQYF
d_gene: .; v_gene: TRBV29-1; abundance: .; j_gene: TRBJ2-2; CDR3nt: TGCAGCGTTGAAATTCTAGCTGACACCGGGGAGCTGTTTTTT; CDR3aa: CSVEILADTGELFF
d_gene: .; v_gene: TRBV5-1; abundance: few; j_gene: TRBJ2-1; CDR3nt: TGCGCCAGCAGCTTGGTCGGGGAATTGGTAAATGAGCAGTTCTTC; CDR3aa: CASSLVGELVNEQFF
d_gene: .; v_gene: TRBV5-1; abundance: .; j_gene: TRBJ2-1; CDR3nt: TGTGCCAGCAGCTTGTTCAGCAATGAGCAGTTCTTC; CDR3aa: CASSLFSNEQFF
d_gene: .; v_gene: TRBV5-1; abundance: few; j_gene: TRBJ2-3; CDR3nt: TGCGCCAGCAGCTTATATCCGACAGATACGCAGTATTTT; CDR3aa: CASSLYPTDTQYF
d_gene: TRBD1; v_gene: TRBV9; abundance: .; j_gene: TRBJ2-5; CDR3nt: TGTGCCAGCAGCGTAGGGGACAGGCAAGAGACCCAGTACTTC; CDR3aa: CASSVGDRQETQYF
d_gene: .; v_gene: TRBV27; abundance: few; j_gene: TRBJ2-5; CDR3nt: TGTGCCAGCAGCCCCCGGTCAGGGAAACAAGAGACCCAGTACTTC; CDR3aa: CASSPRSGKQETQYF
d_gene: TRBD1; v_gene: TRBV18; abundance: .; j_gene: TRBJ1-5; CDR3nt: TGTGCCAGCTCACCACAGACAGGGAGCGAACAGCCCCAGCATTTT; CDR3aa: CASSPQTGSEQPQHF
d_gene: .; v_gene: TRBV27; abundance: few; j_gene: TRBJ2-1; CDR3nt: TGTGCCAGCAGTCCCCTCCAGGGCCCCTACAATGAGCAGTTCTTC; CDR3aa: CASSPLQGPYNEQFF
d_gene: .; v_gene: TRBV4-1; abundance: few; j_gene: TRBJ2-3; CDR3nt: TGCGCCAGCAGCCAAGAACGAGTCGGGATGGATCAGTATTTT; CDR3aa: CASSQERVGMDQYF
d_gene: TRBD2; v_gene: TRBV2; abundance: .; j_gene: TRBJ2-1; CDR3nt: TGTGCCAGCAGGCTAGCGGGACTGTTCTTC; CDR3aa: CASRLAGLFF